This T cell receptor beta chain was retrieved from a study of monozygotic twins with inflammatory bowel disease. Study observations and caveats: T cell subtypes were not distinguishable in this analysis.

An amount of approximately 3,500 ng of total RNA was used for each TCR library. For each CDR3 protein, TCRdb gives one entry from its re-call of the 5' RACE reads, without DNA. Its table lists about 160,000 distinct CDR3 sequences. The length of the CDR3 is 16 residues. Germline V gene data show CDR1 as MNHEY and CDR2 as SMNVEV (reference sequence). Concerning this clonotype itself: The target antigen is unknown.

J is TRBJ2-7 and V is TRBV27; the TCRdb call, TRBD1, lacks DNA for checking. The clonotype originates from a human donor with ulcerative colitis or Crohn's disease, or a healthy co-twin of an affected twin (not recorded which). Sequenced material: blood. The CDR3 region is CASSPHSGASSYEQYF.